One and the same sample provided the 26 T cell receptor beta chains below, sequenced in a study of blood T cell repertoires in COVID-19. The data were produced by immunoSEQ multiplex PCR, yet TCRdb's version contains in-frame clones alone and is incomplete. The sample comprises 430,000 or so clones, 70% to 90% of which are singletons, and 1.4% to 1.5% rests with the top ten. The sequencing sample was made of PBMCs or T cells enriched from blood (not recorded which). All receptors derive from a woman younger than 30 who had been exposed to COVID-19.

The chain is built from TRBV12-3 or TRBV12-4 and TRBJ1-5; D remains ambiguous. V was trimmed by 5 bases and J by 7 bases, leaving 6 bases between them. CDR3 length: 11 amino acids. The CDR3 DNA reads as TGTGCCAGCAGTCTGGGCCAGCCCCAGCATTTT. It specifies CASSLGQPQHF.

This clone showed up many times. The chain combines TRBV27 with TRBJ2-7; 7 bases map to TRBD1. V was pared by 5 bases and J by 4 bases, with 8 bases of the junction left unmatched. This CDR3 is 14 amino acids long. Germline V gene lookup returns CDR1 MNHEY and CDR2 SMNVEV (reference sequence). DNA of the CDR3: TGTGCCAGCAGTCTCGAGACAGGGCGGTACGAGCAGTACTTC. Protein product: CASSLETGRYEQYF.

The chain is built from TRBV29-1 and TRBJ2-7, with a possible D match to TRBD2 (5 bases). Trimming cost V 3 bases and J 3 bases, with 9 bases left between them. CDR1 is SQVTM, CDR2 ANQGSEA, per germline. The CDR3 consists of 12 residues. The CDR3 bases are TGCAGCGTTGATACGGGAATCTACGAGCAGTACTTC. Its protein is CSVDTGIYEQYF.

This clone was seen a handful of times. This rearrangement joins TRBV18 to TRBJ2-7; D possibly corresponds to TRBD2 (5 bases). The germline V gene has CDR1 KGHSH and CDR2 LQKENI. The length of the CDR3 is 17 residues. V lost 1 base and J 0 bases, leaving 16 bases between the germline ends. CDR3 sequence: CASSPLPRTLSSYEQYF. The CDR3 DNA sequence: TGTGCCAGCTCACCACTCCCTCGGACTTTAAGCTCCTACGAGCAGTACTTC.

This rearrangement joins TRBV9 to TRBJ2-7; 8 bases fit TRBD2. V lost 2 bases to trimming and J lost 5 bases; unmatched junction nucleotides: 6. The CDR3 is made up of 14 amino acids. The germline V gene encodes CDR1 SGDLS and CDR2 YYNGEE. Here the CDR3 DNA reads TGTGCCAGCAGCGTTAGCGGGACACCCCACGAGCAGTACTTC. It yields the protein CASSVSGTPHEQYF.

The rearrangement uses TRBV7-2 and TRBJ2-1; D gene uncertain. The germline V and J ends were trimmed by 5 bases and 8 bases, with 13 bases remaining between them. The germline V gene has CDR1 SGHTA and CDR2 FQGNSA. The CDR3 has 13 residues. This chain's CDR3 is CASSPEMLDEQFF. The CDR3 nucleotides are TGTGCCAGCAGCCCCGAGATGTTGGATGAGCAGTTCTTC.

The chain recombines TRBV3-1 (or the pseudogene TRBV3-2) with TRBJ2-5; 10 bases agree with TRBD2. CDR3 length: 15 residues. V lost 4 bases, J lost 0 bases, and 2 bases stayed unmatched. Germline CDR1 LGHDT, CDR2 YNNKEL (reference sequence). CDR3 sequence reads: CASSLTSGYQETQYF. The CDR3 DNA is TGTGCCAGCAGCCTGACTAGCGGGTACCAAGAGACCCAGTACTTC.

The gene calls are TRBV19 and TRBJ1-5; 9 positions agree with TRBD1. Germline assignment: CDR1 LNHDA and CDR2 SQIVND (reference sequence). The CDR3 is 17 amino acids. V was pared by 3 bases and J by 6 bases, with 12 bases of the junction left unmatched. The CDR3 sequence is CASSILVGTGMGQPQHF. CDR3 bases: TGTGCCAGTAGTATTTTAGTCGGGACAGGGATGGGTCAGCCCCAGCATTTT.

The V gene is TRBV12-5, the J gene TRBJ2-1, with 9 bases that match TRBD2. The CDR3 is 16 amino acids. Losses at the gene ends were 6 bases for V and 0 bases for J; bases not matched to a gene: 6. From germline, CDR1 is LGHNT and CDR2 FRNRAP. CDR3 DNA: TGTGCTAGTGGCGGGCTAGCGGGGAACTCCTACAATGAGCAGTTCTTC. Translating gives CASGGLAGNSYNEQFF. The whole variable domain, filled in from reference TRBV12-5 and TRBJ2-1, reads DARVTQTPRHKVTEMGQEVTMRCQPILGHNTVFWYRQTMMQGLELLAYFRNRAPLDDSGMPKDRFSAEMPDATLATLKIQPSEPRDSAVYFCASGGLAGNSYNEQFFGPGTRLTVL.

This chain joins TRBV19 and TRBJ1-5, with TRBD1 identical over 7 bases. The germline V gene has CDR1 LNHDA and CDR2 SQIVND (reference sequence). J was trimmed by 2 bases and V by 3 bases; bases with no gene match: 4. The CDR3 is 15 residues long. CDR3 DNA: TGTGCCAGTAGTATCCTAGGACAGGGCAATCAGCCCCAGCATTTT. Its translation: CASSILGQGNQPQHF. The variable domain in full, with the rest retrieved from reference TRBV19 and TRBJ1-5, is DGGITQSPKYLFRKEGQNVTLSCEQNLNHDAMYWYRQDPGQGLRLIYYSQIVNDFQKGDIAEGYSVSREKKESFPLTVTSAQKNPTAFYLCASSILGQGNQPQHFGDGTRLSIL.

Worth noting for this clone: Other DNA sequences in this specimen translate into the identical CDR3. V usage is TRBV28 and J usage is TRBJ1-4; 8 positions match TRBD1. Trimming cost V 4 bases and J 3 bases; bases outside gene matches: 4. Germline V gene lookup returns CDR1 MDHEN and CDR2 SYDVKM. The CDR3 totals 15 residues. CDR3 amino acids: CASSSQGAANEKLFF. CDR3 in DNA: TGTGCCAGCAGTTCCCAGGGGGCGGCTAATGAAAAACTGTTTTTT.

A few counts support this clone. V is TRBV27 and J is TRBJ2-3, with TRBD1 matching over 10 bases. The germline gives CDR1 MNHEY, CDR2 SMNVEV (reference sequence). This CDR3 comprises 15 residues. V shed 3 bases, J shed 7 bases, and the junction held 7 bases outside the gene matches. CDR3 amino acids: CASSLSGTGVNTQYF. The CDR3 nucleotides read TGTGCCAGCAGTTTGTCCGGGACAGGGGTTAATACGCAGTATTTT.

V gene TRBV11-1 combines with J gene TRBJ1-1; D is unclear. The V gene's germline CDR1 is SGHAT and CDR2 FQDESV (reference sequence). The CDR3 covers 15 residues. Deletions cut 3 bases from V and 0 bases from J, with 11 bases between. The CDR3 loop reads CASSLENVMNTEAFF. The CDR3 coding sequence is TGTGCCAGCAGCTTGGAGAACGTTATGAACACTGAAGCTTTCTTT. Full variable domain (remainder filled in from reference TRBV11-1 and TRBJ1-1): EAEVAQSPRYKITEKSQAVAFWCDPISGHATLYWYRQILGQGPELLVQFQDESVVDDSQLPKDRFSAERLKGVDSTLKIQPAELGDSAMYLCASSLENVMNTEAFFGQGTRLTVV.

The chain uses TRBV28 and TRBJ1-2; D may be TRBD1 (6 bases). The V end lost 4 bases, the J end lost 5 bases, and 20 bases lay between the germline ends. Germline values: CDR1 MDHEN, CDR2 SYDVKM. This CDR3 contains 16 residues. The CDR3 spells CASSSSVQGRVYGYTF. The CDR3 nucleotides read TGTGCCAGCAGTTCGTCCGTACAGGGTCGGGTGTATGGCTACACCTTC.

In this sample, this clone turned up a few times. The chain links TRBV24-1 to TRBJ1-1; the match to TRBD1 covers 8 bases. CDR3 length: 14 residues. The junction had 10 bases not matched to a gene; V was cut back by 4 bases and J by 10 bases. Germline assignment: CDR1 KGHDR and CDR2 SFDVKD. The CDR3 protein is CATSDPGTGDRAFF. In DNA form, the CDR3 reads TGTGCCACCAGTGACCCCGGGACAGGAGACCGAGCTTTCTTT.

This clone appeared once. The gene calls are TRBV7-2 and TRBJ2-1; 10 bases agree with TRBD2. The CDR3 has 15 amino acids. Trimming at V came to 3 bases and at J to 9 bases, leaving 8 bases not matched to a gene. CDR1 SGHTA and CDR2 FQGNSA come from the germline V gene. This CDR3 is CASSFGMSGGGEQFF. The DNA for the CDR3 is TGTGCCAGCAGCTTTGGCATGAGCGGGGGGGGTGAGCAGTTCTTC.

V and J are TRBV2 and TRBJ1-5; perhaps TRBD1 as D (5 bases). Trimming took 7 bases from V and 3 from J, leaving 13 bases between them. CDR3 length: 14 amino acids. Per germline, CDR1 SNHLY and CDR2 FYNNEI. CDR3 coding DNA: TGTGCCAGCATGCGGGGGGGTTACAATCAGCCCCAGCATTTT. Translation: CASMRGGYNQPQHF.

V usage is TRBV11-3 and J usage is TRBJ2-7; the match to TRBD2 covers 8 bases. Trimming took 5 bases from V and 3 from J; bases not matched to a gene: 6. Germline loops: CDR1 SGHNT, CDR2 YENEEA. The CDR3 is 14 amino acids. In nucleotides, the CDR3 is TGTGCCAGCAGCGAGACTAGCGCGGGCTACGAGCAGTACTTC. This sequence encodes CASSETSAGYEQYF.

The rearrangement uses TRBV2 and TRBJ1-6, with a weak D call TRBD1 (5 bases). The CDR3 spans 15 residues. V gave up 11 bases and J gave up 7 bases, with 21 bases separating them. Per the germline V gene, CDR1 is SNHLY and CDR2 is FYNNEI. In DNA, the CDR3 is TGTGCCGGCACAGGCTCGATAGGATCGAATTCACCCCTCCACTTT. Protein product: CAGTGSIGSNSPLHF.

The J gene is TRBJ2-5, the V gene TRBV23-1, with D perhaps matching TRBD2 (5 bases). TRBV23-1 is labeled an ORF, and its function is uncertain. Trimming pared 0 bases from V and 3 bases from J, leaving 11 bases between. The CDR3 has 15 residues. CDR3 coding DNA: TGCGCCAGCAGTCAATCTCGGGGAGAAGAAGAGACCCAGTACTTC. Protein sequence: CASSQSRGEEETQYF.

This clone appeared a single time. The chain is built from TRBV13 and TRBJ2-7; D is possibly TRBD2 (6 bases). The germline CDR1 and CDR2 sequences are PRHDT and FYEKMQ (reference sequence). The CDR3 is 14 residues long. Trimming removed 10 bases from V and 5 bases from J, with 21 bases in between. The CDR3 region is CATCGIGRCNEQYF. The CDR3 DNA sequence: TGTGCCACGTGCGGCATTGGGAGGTGCAACGAGCAGTACTTC.

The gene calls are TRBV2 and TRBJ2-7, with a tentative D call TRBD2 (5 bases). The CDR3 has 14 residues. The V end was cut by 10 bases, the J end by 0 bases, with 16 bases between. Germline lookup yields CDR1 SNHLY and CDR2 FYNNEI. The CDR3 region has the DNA TGTGCCACCCACCCTGGACTCAGCTCCTACGAGCAGTACTTC. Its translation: CATHPGLSSYEQYF.

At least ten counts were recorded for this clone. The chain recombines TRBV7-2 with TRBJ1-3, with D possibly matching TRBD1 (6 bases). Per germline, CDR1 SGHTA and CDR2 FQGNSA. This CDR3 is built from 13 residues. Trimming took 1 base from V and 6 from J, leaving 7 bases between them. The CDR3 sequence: CASSLGQENTIYF. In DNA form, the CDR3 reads TGTGCCAGCAGCTTAGGACAGGAAAACACCATATATTTT.

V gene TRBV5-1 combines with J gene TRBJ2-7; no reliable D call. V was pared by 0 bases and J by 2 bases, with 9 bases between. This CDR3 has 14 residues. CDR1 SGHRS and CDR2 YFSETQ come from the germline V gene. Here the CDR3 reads CASSLDQVTYEQYF. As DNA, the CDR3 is TGCGCCAGCAGCTTGGACCAGGTAACCTACGAGCAGTACTTC. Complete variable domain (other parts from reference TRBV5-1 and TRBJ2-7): KAGVTQTPRYLIKTRGQQVTLSCSPISGHRSVSWYQQTPGQGLQFLFEYFSETQRNKGNFPGRFSGRQFSNSRSEMNVSTLELGDSALYLCASSLDQVTYEQYFGPGTRLTVT.

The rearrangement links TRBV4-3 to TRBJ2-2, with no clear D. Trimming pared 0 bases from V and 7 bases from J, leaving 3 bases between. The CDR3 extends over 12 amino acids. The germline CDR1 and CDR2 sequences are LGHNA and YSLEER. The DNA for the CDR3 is TGCGCCAGCAGCCAAGACTACGGGGAGCTGTTTTTT. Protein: CASSQDYGELFF.

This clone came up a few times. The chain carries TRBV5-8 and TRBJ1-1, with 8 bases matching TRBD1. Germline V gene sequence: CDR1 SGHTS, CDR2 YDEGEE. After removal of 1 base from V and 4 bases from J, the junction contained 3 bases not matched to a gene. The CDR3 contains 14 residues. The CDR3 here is CASSLSGGITEAFF. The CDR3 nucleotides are TGTGCCAGCAGCTTGTCAGGGGGCATCACTGAAGCTTTCTTT.